This note documents a single T cell receptor beta chain sequence. The sample originates from a study of cytomegalovirus exposure and HLA in healthy donors. Germline CDR1 reads WNHNN; CDR2 reads SYGVQD (reference sequence). Trimming pared 6 bases from V and 4 bases from J, leaving 5 bases between. CDR3 length: 11 residues. The study ran its PCR with 60 Vbeta and 13 Jbeta primers. In the study's own analysis: There were around 77 million unique TCR beta chains by a later count, and approximately 11 million of them were shared. Clones were sequenced by immunoSEQ multiplex PCR, and TCRdb holds only the in-frame ones, with some missing. The V and J calls and the clone size are those of that table, but D and trimming were determined from the DNA. The sample consists of some 89,000 clones, roughly four fifths of them appearing once.

This receptor was obtained from a woman in her 30s in good health and CMV-seronegative. The chain has TRBV10-1 and TRBJ2-3; D gene unclear. The sequencing input was PBMCs. CDR3 amino acids: CASRAPDTQYF. The CDR3 DNA follows: TGCGCCAGCAGGGCCCCAGATACGCAGTATTTT.